A selection of T cell receptor beta chains follows, all from one sample in a study of shared clonotypes between healthy human individuals. Generated by immunoSEQ multiplex PCR, the TCRdb table keeps only in-frame clones and is missing some. This sample carries 900,000 to 1,200,000 clones, 75% to 85% of them seen once, and the ten largest clones take roughly 0.55%. What was sequenced was memory CD4+ T cells from PBMCs. The receptors were gathered from a man aged 18 to 29 in good health. Some clones in this sample may be carry-over from other donors' samples. CDR3s include the opening cysteine and the closing phenylalanine or tryptophan. The D gene is left open where the match is weak. The size field is filled for only some rows; it gives once, few, many or a size class.

.	TRBV5-4	TRBJ2-7	.	CASSLEGLWREQYF	TGTGCCAGCAGCTTGGAAGGTCTTTGGCGCGAGCAGTACTTC
.	TRBV6-5	TRBJ1-4	.	CASSRDTKGEKLFF	TGTGCCAGCAGCCGGGACACAAAAGGGGAAAAACTGTTTTTT
.	TRBV4-2	TRBJ1-2	TRBD1	CASSQGGQGFIYGYTF	TGTGCCAGCAGCCAAGGGGGACAGGGGTTCATCTATGGCTACACCTTC
.	TRBV28	TRBJ2-7	TRBD1	CASSLGQGVYEQYF	TGTGCCAGCAGTTTAGGCCAGGGGGTTTACGAGCAGTACTTC
.	TRBV10-1	TRBJ2-3	.	CARGRLPASTDTQYF	TGCGCCAGAGGTCGTTTGCCAGCTAGCACAGATACGCAGTATTTT
few	TRBV19	TRBJ1-1	TRBD1	CASSKQGDTEAFF	TGTGCCAGTAGTAAACAGGGGGACACTGAAGCTTTCTTT
.	TRBV18	TRBJ2-7	TRBD1	CASSPGRGPYEQYF	TGTGCCAGCTCACCGGGCAGGGGGCCGTACGAGCAGTACTTC
.	TRBV27	TRBJ2-3	TRBD2	CASSLGGGTDTQYF	TGTGCCAGCAGTTTAGGCGGGGGGACGGATACGCAGTATTTT
.	TRBV28	TRBJ2-5	.	CASSYLPLTGTRHF	TGTGCCAGCAGTTACCTTCCCCTAACCGGGACACGGCACTTC
.	TRBV7-2	TRBJ2-1	.	CASRLEQKQFF	TGTGCCAGCAGGCTCGAGCAAAAGCAGTTCTTC
.	TRBV18	TRBJ2-1	.	CASSPALRDDEQFF	TGTGCCAGCTCACCCGCTTTGCGGGACGATGAGCAGTTCTTC
few	TRBV6-1	TRBJ2-2	TRBD2	CASSGSGRATGELFF	TGTGCCAGCAGTGGTAGCGGGAGGGCCACCGGGGAGCTGTTTTTT
.	TRBV5-6	TRBJ1-2	TRBD1	CASSRETGGLYGYTF	TGTGCCAGCAGCCGTGAGACAGGGGGTCTCTATGGCTACACCTTC
.	TRBV29-1	TRBJ1-1	TRBD1	CSVQHKTGITEAFF	TGCAGCGTTCAACATAAGACAGGGATCACTGAAGCTTTCTTT
.	TRBV5-1	TRBJ2-6	TRBD1	CASSPAFRRGLGANVLTF	TGCGCCAGCAGCCCCGCTTTTCGCAGGGGGCTTGGGGCCAACGTCCTGACTTTC
.	TRBV10-3	TRBJ1-5	.	CAISESGQPQHF	TGTGCCATTAGTGAGTCGGGTCAGCCCCAGCATTTT
.	TRBV5-1	TRBJ2-2	.	CASSLDLSTGELFF	TGCGCCAGCAGCTTGGATCTCTCCACCGGGGAGCTGTTTTTT
.	TRBV2	TRBJ2-1	.	CASIGWQKVGSIDEQFF	TGTGCCAGCATTGGGTGGCAAAAAGTCGGGTCCATCGATGAGCAGTTCTTC
.	TRBV18	TRBJ1-1	.	CASSPRRVDSNTEAFF	TGTGCCAGCTCACCGAGAAGAGTTGACAGCAACACTGAAGCTTTCTTT
.	TRBV14	TRBJ1-2	.	CASSGRGYGYTF	TGTGCCAGCAGCGGAAGGGGATACGGCTACACCTTC
.	TRBV10-3	TRBJ1-2	TRBD1	CATGTGLTEGYTF	TGTGCCACGGGGACAGGTTTGACGGAAGGCTACACCTTC
.	TRBV19	TRBJ1-5	.	CASSIWGRGKSNQPQHF	TGTGCCAGTAGTATTTGGGGCAGGGGAAAAAGCAATCAGCCCCAGCATTTT
.	TRBV2	TRBJ1-4	TRBD1	CASSLTGLEKLFF	TGTGCCAGCAGTTTGACAGGGTTGGAAAAACTGTTTTTT
.	TRBV28	TRBJ1-6	.	CASSPVNSALPLHF	TGTGCCAGCAGTCCAGTGAACAGCGCCTTGCCCCTCCACTTT
.	TRBV29-1	TRBJ2-1	.	CSVVGGFSYNEQFF	TGCAGCGTAGTTGGGGGATTCTCCTACAATGAGCAGTTCTTC
.	TRBV5-4	TRBJ2-3	.	CASSSRLAPDTQYF	TGTGCCAGCAGCTCAAGACTGGCGCCAGATACGCAGTATTTT
.	TRBV25-1	TRBJ2-5	.	CASSEYPPETQYF	TGTGCCAGCAGTGAATACCCCCCAGAGACCCAGTACTTC
.	TRBV18	TRBJ2-7	TRBD2	CASSPPGLAGLYEQYF	TGTGCCAGCTCACCACCCGGACTAGCGGGACTCTACGAGCAGTACTTC
few	TRBV15	TRBJ1-5	.	CATSMRDAWSSNQPQHF	TGTGCCACCAGCATGCGGGATGCTTGGAGCTCCAATCAGCCCCAGCATTTT
.	TRBV4-1	TRBJ2-7	TRBD2	CASSQSLAGNYEQYF	TGCGCCAGCAGCCAATCCCTAGCGGGGAACTACGAGCAGTACTTC
once	TRBV28	TRBJ2-1	TRBD2	CASSLAAAGNNEQFF	TGTGCCAGCAGTTTGGCGGCAGCGGGAAACAATGAGCAGTTCTTC
once	TRBV7-2	TRBJ2-7	.	CASSLVRAPPGYEQYF	TGTGCCAGCAGCTTAGTTAGGGCTCCACCGGGCTACGAGCAGTACTTC
.	TRBV18	TRBJ1-2	.	CASSPGDTLGGYTF	TGTGCCAGCTCACCGGGGGACACCCTGGGGGGCTACACCTTC
few	TRBV10-3	TRBJ1-1	TRBD1	CASQGASTEAFF	TGTGCCTCACAGGGGGCGAGCACTGAAGCTTTCTTT